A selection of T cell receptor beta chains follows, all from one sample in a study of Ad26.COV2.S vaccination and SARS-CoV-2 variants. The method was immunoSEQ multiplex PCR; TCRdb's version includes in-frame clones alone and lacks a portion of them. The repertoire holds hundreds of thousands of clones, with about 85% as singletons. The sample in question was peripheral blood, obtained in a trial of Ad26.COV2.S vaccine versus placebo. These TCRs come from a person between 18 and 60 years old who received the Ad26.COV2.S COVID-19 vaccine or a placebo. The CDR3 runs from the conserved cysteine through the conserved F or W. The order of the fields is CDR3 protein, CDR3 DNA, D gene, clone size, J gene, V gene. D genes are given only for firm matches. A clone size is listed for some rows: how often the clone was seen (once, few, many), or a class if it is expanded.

CASSLLSQGTGELFF,TGTGCCAGCAGCTTACTGTCCCAGGGCACCGGGGAGCTGTTTTTT,-,once,TRBJ2-2,TRBV7-6
CASTPGGAAPEAFF,TGTGCCAGCACCCCCGGGGGGGCCGCTCCTGAAGCTTTCTTT,-,few,TRBJ1-1,TRBV6-5
CASSKNKGDWTDSYEQYF,TGTGCCAGCAGCAAAAACAAGGGGGATTGGACCGATTCCTACGAGCAGTACTTC,-,-,TRBJ2-7,TRBV21-1
CASSPDPQKGLYGYTF,TGTGCCAGCAGTCCCGACCCCCAAAAGGGGCTCTATGGCTACACCTTC,-,-,TRBJ1-2,TRBV27
CASSDSTRGEYNEQFF,TGTGCCAGCAGTGACTCGACGCGGGGGGAATACAATGAGCAGTTCTTC,TRBD2,-,TRBJ2-1,TRBV6-4
CASSRDLEGGETQYF,TGTGCCAGCAGTAGGGACCTCGAGGGGGGAGAGACCCAGTACTTC,-,once,TRBJ2-5,TRBV6-5
CASSLASPGGAFF,TGTGCCAGCAGCTTAGCGAGTCCGGGTGGAGCTTTCTTT,-,-,TRBJ1-1,TRBV7-6
CSASREGVNQPQHF,TGCAGTGCTAGTCGAGAGGGGGTGAATCAGCCCCAGCATTTT,-,-,TRBJ1-5,TRBV20-1
CASSLDNELGTQYF,TGTGCCAGCAGCTTAGATAATGAGCTGGGTACGCAGTATTTT,-,-,TRBJ2-3,TRBV5-4
CASSIYSGTTNEKLFF,TGTGCCAGTAGTATATATTCAGGGACAACTAATGAAAAACTGTTTTTT,-,-,TRBJ1-4,TRBV19
CASSQSRVAGGHQETQYF,TGCGCCAGCAGTCAATCGAGGGTAGCGGGAGGCCACCAAGAGACCCAGTACTTC,TRBD2,-,TRBJ2-5,TRBV23-1
CATSDSRPGLASSYEQYF,TGTGCCACCAGTGATTCCAGACCGGGACTAGCAAGCTCCTACGAGCAGTACTTC,TRBD2,-,TRBJ2-7,TRBV24-1
CATSRGGLNTEAFF,TGTGCCACCAGCAGAGGGGGATTGAACACTGAAGCTTTCTTT,-,-,TRBJ1-1,TRBV15
CARSSILAKETQYF,TGTGCCAGAAGCTCGATACTAGCTAAAGAGACCCAGTACTTC,-,-,TRBJ2-5,TRBV5-3
CASRVRGNLNYGYTF,TGTGCCAGCCGGGTAAGGGGAAACCTTAACTATGGCTACACCTTC,-,-,TRBJ1-2,TRBV28
CASSLYSPGTGTYSYNSPLHF,TGTGCCAGCAGTTTATATTCCCCAGGGACAGGGACGTACTCCTATAATTCACCCCTCCACTTT,TRBD1,-,TRBJ1-6,TRBV27
CASSSGPYEQYF,TGTGCCAGCAGTTCCGGCCCCTACGAGCAGTACTTC,-,-,TRBJ2-7,TRBV6-5
CASTGQLNTEAFF,TGCGCCAGCACGGGACAGTTGAACACTGAAGCTTTCTTT,TRBD1,-,TRBJ1-1,TRBV5-1
CASSAGTTGEQYF,TGTGCCTCCTCAGCCGGGACCACGGGGGAGCAGTACTTC,-,-,TRBJ2-7,TRBV19
CSARTSYEQYF,TGCAGTGCTCGTACCTCCTACGAGCAGTACTTC,-,-,TRBJ2-7,TRBV20-1
CASSQATGDGNTIYF,TGTGCCAGCAGCCAAGCGACAGGGGATGGAAACACCATATATTTT,TRBD1,-,TRBJ1-3,TRBV14
CASSMNWQGANTEAFF,TGTGCCAGTAGTATGAATTGGCAGGGGGCAAACACTGAAGCTTTCTTT,TRBD1,once,TRBJ1-1,TRBV19
CASSLFEGRTEAFF,TGCGCCAGCAGCTTGTTCGAGGGACGCACTGAAGCTTTCTTT,-,-,TRBJ1-1,TRBV5-1
CASSQDLAGLTDTQYF,TGCGCCAGCAGCCAAGACCTCGCAGGGTTAACAGATACGCAGTATTTT,-,-,TRBJ2-3,TRBV4-3
CASSPSRDSGNTIYF,TGTGCCAGCTCACCCAGCAGGGACTCTGGAAACACCATATATTTT,-,-,TRBJ1-3,TRBV18
CAGLRGQDNSPLHF,TGTGCCGGGCTTAGGGGACAGGATAATTCACCCCTCCACTTT,TRBD1,-,TRBJ1-6,TRBV30
CASSDTANTYEQYF,TGTGCCAGCAGCGATACAGCTAACACCTACGAGCAGTACTTC,-,-,TRBJ2-7,TRBV3-1/TRBV3-2
CASSESGKKYNEQFF,TGTGCCAGCTCGGAGTCGGGGAAGAAATACAATGAGCAGTTCTTC,-,-,TRBJ2-1,TRBV18
CASSLTDTTLISEQFF,TGTGCCAGCAGCCTGACGGACACCACTCTTATTAGTGAGCAGTTCTTC,-,-,TRBJ2-1,TRBV4-2
CASSYRESYEQYF,TGTGCCAGCAGTTACAGGGAATCCTACGAGCAGTACTTC,-,-,TRBJ2-7,TRBV6-2/TRBV6-3
CASSTRDQETQYF,TGTGCCAGCAGTACTCGGGACCAAGAGACCCAGTACTTC,-,-,TRBJ2-5,TRBV12-3/TRBV12-4
CASSPTDINIQYF,TGTGCCAGCAGTCCGACGGACATAAACATTCAGTACTTC,-,-,TRBJ2-4,TRBV27
CASSPSRGNQPQHF,TGTGCCAGCAGCCCCTCCCGGGGAAATCAGCCCCAGCATTTT,-,-,TRBJ1-5,TRBV3-1/TRBV3-2
CASSFTSGRAYEQFF,TGTGCCAGCAGTTTCACTAGCGGGAGGGCATATGAGCAGTTCTTC,TRBD2,-,TRBJ2-1,TRBV28
CASSPSTGGWQETQYF,TGTGCCAGTAGTCCTTCGACAGGGGGCTGGCAAGAGACCCAGTACTTC,TRBD1,-,TRBJ2-5,TRBV19
CASSLSVLQKIPTGELFF,TGCGCCAGCAGCTTGTCGGTTCTGCAAAAGATACCCACCGGGGAGCTGTTTTTT,-,-,TRBJ2-2,TRBV5-1
CASSQELQGNYGYTF,TGCGCCAGCAGCCAAGAATTACAGGGAAACTATGGCTACACCTTC,-,few,TRBJ1-2,TRBV4-3
CASRLSGNEQFF,TGTGCCAGCAGGTTATCGGGCAATGAGCAGTTCTTC,-,-,TRBJ2-1,TRBV5-4
CASSSTDSWGIQYF,TGTGCCAGCAGCTCGACAGACTCTTGGGGCATTCAGTACTTC,-,-,TRBJ2-4,TRBV7-3
CASSTRSGRETDTQYF,TGTGCCAGCAGTACTCGAAGCGGGAGGGAAACAGATACGCAGTATTTT,TRBD2,-,TRBJ2-3,TRBV6-2/TRBV6-3
CASSPGGAALEQYF,TGTGCCAGCAGCCCCGGGGGCGCAGCGCTCGAGCAGTACTTC,-,-,TRBJ2-7,TRBV7-6